The rows below give T cell receptor beta chains drawn from one sample of a study of cytomegalovirus exposure and HLA in healthy donors. Produced via immunoSEQ multiplex PCR; TCRdb's table is partial and in-frame only. This sample carries some 150,000 clones, roughly four fifths of them seen once, and the ten largest clones take roughly 0.82%. The sequencing input was PBMCs. These receptors originate from a female donor in good health and CMV-seronegative. Each CDR3 is given with its conserved first and last residue. Each record gives: V gene, J gene, D gene, clone size, CDR3 DNA, CDR3 protein. D genes are given only for firm matches. Part of the rows lack a size; the others show once, few, many or a class for expanded clones.

TRBV6-4	TRBJ1-3	.	once	TGTGCCAGCAGTGACTCTGGCGGGACCTCTGGAAACACCATATATTTT	CASSDSGGTSGNTIYF
TRBV5-1	TRBJ2-7	.	.	TGCGCCAGCAGCTTGGGGGCGGGAAAGTCCGAGCAGTACTTC	CASSLGAGKSEQYF
TRBV6-5	TRBJ1-1	TRBD1	.	TGTGCCAGCAGTTACGGGTCCGGGACAGGGAACACTGAAGCTTTCTTT	CASSYGSGTGNTEAFF
TRBV7-2	TRBJ2-1	.	.	TGTGCCAGCAGCTTAAAAGGAGGAGGGAGCTCCTACAATGAGCAGTTCTTC	CASSLKGGGSSYNEQFF
TRBV4-3	TRBJ1-2	.	.	TGCGCCAGCAGCCAAGAGAGGGGGTATGGCTACACCTTC	CASSQERGYGYTF
TRBV6-5	TRBJ2-1	.	few	TGTGCCAGCACGGACTTCTACAATGAGCAGTTCTTC	CASTDFYNEQFF
TRBV7-2	TRBJ2-7	TRBD2	.	TGTGCCAGCAGCTTATCTCGGCTAGCGGGGCCGAGCTCCTACGAGCAGTACTTC	CASSLSRLAGPSSYEQYF
TRBV15	TRBJ2-5	.	.	TGTGCCACCAGCGGAAACTGGCAGGGTAGAGTACAAGAGACCCAGTACTTC	CATSGNWQGRVQETQYF
TRBV7-9	TRBJ2-3	TRBD1	.	TGTGCCAGCAGCTTAACTTGGGGACAGGGTACAGATACGCAGTATTTT	CASSLTWGQGTDTQYF
TRBV30	TRBJ1-2	.	.	TGTGCCTGGACGTCGGGGGGCGGTGGCTACACCTTC	CAWTSGGGGYTF
TRBV27	TRBJ2-7	.	.	TGTGCCAGCAGGGGAGAGAGGGGGGGGTCCTACGAGCAGTACTTC	CASRGERGGSYEQYF
TRBV4-2	TRBJ1-6	.	.	TGTGCCAGCAGACTCAGCAAGACAGTATCTTATTCACCCCTCCACTTT	CASRLSKTVSYSPLHF
TRBV14	TRBJ2-2	TRBD1	.	TGTGCCAGCACCAAACTGACAGGGGGGCGTGACACCGGGGAGCTGTTTTTT	CASTKLTGGRDTGELFF
TRBV10-3	TRBJ1-1	.	.	TGTGCCATCGGGGGGGCAGGTGGAGAGGACACTGAAGCTTTCTTT	CAIGGAGGEDTEAFF
TRBV11-2	TRBJ2-1	TRBD2	.	TGTGCCAGCAGCTTAGCATTAGCGGGAGTAGGTGAGCAGTTCTTC	CASSLALAGVGEQFF
TRBV9	TRBJ2-2	TRBD2	.	TGTGCCAGCAGCGCGAGGGGACTAGCCACCGGGGAGCTGTTTTTT	CASSARGLATGELFF
TRBV18	TRBJ2-3	.	.	TGTGCCAGCTCACCACCGGCACCAGATACGCAGTATTTT	CASSPPAPDTQYF
TRBV30	TRBJ1-2	TRBD1	.	TGTGCCTGGAGCCGACAACAGGGGGCTAGACAGGGCTACACCTTC	CAWSRQQGARQGYTF
TRBV25-1	TRBJ1-1	.	.	TGTGCCACCCGGGGGGGGAACACTGAAGCTTTCTTT	CATRGGNTEAFF
TRBV10-1	TRBJ2-1	.	.	TGCGCCAGCGTCAGCGGAAATGAGCAGTTCTTC	CASVSGNEQFF
TRBV29-1	TRBJ1-2	.	.	TGCAGCGTTGAAGATCGGAGAGGGTATGGCTACACCTTC	CSVEDRRGYGYTF
TRBV19	TRBJ2-3	.	.	TGTGCCAGTAGTATAAGGGGGACCTCCGATACGCAGTATTTT	CASSIRGTSDTQYF
TRBV2	TRBJ1-2	.	.	TGTGCCAGCAGTGAGGAGGTATTAACGAACTATGGCTACACCTTC	CASSEEVLTNYGYTF
TRBV7-7	TRBJ2-6	TRBD1	.	TGTGCTAGCAGCTCCCTCCTGACAGGGGGCTCTGGGGCCAACGGCCTGACTTTC	CASSSLLTGGSGANGLTF
TRBV11-1	TRBJ2-6	TRBD1	few	TGTGCCAGCAGCTCTAACAGGGGGCGCGGAAGCTCTGGGGCCAACGGCCTGACTTTC	CASSSNRGRGSSGANGLTF
TRBV6-6	TRBJ1-1	.	.	TGTGCCAGCAGCTCTGGCTCCGAGCGAACTGAAGCTTTCTTT	CASSSGSERTEAFF
TRBV11-2	TRBJ2-3	TRBD2	.	TGTGCCAGCACCCAAGGGAGGGCTTCAGATACGCAGTATTTT	CASTQGRASDTQYF
TRBV5-1	TRBJ1-4	.	few	TGCGCCAGCAGCCAGGATGCAACTAATGAAAAACTGTTTTTT	CASSQDATNEKLFF
TRBV11-2	TRBJ2-2	TRBD1	.	TGTGCCAGCAGCCGTTGGACAGGTGTAACGAACACCGGGGAGCTGTTTTTT	CASSRWTGVTNTGELFF
TRBV4-2	TRBJ1-1	.	few	TGTGCCAGCAGCCAAGAACAAGGTGTTCAGGGTCATGGCTCAGGATTT	CASSQEQGVQGHGSGF
TRBV6-1	TRBJ1-1	.	.	TGTGCCAGCAGTTTCCTTCAGACTGTGAACACTGAAGCTTTCTTT	CASSFLQTVNTEAFF
TRBV2	TRBJ2-3	.	.	TGTGCCAGCTTATCAGATACGCAGTATTTT	CASLSDTQYF
TRBV7-2	TRBJ1-2	.	.	TGTGCCAGCAGCGCAGACAGCCCCTATGGCTACACCTTC	CASSADSPYGYTF
TRBV19	TRBJ1-5	TRBD1	.	TGTGCCAGTAGTATAGGGGGACAGCGTAGCAATCAGCCCCAGCATTTT	CASSIGGQRSNQPQHF
TRBV30	TRBJ2-1	.	.	TGTGCCCAGAAAGCGGAATATAACAATGAGCAGTTCTTC	CAQKAEYNNEQFF
TRBV5-1	TRBJ2-3	TRBD2	.	TGCGCCAGCAGCTTCGGACTAGCGGGAGGTGATACGCAGTATTTT	CASSFGLAGGDTQYF
TRBV9	TRBJ2-7	TRBD1	few	TGTGCCAGCAGTCCCGGGACAGGGGCCCACGAGCAGTACTTC	CASSPGTGAHEQYF
TRBV13	TRBJ1-2	.	once	TGTGCCAGCAGCTTAGGGGGGCCCTGGGGTGGCTACACCTTC	CASSLGGPWGGYTF
TRBV6-1	TRBJ2-7	TRBD1	.	TGTGCCAGCAACCGGGGACAGGACTACGAGCAGTACTTC	CASNRGQDYEQYF
TRBV29-1	TRBJ2-2	TRBD1	once	TGCAGCGTTGGACGGACAGGGTCCGGGGAGCTGTTTTTT	CSVGRTGSGELFF
TRBV7-9	TRBJ1-2	TRBD1	.	TGTGCCAGCAGCCGGGACAGGGCTTACAGGGGTGGCTACACCTTC	CASSRDRAYRGGYTF
TRBV7-9	TRBJ2-7	.	.	TGTGCCAGCAGCTTTAGCCCCTCCTACGAGCAGTACTTC	CASSFSPSYEQYF
TRBV10-2	TRBJ2-3	TRBD1	few	TGCGCCAGCATGGGACAGGGCTTACTTTGGGGCACAGATACGCAGTATTTT	CASMGQGLLWGTDTQYF
TRBV11-2	TRBJ2-3	.	few	TGTGCCAGCAGCAGCGAGGGCCGAGGTGGTGGAGATACGCAGTATTTT	CASSSEGRGGGDTQYF
TRBV13	TRBJ2-1	TRBD1	.	TGTGCCAGCAGCCGACAGGGGTTTAATGAGCAGTTCTTC	CASSRQGFNEQFF
TRBV9	TRBJ1-1	.	.	TGTGCCAGCAGCGTAACCCGGGGTTCTGAAGCTTTCTTT	CASSVTRGSEAFF
TRBV2	TRBJ1-4	.	.	TGTGCCAGCAGTGATTCAGCAACTAATGAAAAACTGTTTTTT	CASSDSATNEKLFF
TRBV11-2	TRBJ1-2	.	few	TGTGCCAGCAGCCTTCCCGTGGCGGGGGTCTATGGCTACACCTTC	CASSLPVAGVYGYTF
TRBV7-6	TRBJ2-2	TRBD1	.	TGTGCCAGCAGTCAAATACAGGGGGCGACTACGGCCGGGGAGCTGTTTTTT	CASSQIQGATTAGELFF
TRBV7-9	TRBJ1-4	TRBD1	.	TGTGCCAGCAGATCATTGACAGGGGGCGCCGGGGCTAATGAAAAACTGTTTTTT	CASRSLTGGAGANEKLFF
TRBV6-1	TRBJ2-3	TRBD1	.	TGTGCCAGCAGAGCGGACAGGGGGCGGACAGATACGCAGTATTTT	CASRADRGRTDTQYF
TRBV5-1	TRBJ2-1	TRBD2	.	TGCGCCAGCAGCGCGATGCTAGCGGGAGAGAACAATGAGCAGTTCTTC	CASSAMLAGENNEQFF
TRBV4-1	TRBJ2-1	.	.	TGCGCCAGCAGCCAAGTCAGTCGAGGGACGGGGGATGAGCAGTTCTTC	CASSQVSRGTGDEQFF